This TCR beta chain comes out of a study of cytomegalovirus exposure and HLA in healthy donors. Study-level background: The roughly 120 validation repertoires, a later analysis reported, used the same platform as the approximately 700 first-cohort repertoires.

Whole-study findings and limits: Reports described diagnosis of cytomegalovirus status by the classifier as highly specific and sensitive. Three CMV-associated chains proved CMV antigen-specific in vitro. Rare TCR sequences predominated, though certain public TCRs were found in many donors.

Remarks on this clone: Antigen unknown.

The method was immunoSEQ multiplex PCR; TCRdb's version includes in-frame clones alone and lacks a portion of them. This table holds approximately 130,000 clones, 85% to 90% found once. The germline V gene has CDR1 SGDLS and CDR2 YYNGEE. The CDR3 length is 12 residues. Trimming left V 0 bases short and J 4 bases short, with 4 bases between. The V call is TRBV9, the J call TRBJ2-5; D gene ambiguous. The TCR was taken from a woman in her 30s in good health and CMV-seronegative. The sample taken for sequencing was PBMCs. The CDR3 here is CASSVAGETQYF. The CDR3 coding sequence is TGTGCCAGCAGCGTAGCGGGAGAGACCCAGTACTTC.